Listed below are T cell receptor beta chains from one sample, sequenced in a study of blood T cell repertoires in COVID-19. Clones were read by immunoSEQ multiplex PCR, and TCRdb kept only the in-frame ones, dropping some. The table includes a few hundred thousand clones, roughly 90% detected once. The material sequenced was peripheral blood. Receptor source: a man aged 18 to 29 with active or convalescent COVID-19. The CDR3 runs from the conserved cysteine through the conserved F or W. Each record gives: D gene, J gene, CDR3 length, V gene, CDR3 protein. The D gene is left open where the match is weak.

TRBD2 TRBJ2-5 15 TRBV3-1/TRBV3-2 CASSQDSDGGETQYF
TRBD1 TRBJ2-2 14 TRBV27 CASSWTGGFGELFF
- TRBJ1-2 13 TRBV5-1 CASSLELNYGYTF
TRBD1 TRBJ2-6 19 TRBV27 CASSLNTGDLSSGANVLTF
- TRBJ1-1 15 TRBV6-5 CASSRGTGMNTEAFF
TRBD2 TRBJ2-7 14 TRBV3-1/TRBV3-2 CASSQGLAGYEQYF
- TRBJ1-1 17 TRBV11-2 CASSLHNWGLADTEAFF
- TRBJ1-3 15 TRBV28 CASSLTGLPGNTIYF
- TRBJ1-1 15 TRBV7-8 CASSRGAGLNTEAFF
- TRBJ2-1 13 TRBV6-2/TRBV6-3 CASSGRVMNEQFF
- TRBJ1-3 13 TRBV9 CASSAKEGNTIYF
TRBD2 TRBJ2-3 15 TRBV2 CASPERAGGDDTQYF
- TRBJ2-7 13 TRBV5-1 CASSSYQGYEQYF
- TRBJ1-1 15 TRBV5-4 CASSFQTEPNTEAFF
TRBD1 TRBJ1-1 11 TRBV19 CASTGDTEAFF
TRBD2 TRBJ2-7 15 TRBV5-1 CASSLTASGRYEQYF
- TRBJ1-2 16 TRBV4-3 CASSQEVGGANYGYTF
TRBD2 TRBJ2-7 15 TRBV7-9 CASSAPSGSSYEQYF